Below, 29 T cell receptor beta chains from the same sample are listed, as sequenced in a study of T-cell reconstitution after alpha-beta-depleted transplantation in children. Unique molecular identifiers tagged the TCRbeta library. TCRdb re-analysed the PCR reads in MiXCR, keeping a single row per CDR3 protein. The sample consists of about 640,000 distinct CDR3 sequences, approximately 13% of them appearing once. This specimen was PBMCs, mostly from graft donor cells, taken 360 days after TCRalphabeta/CD19-depleted stem cell transplant. These receptors all come from a male patient between 5 and 17 years old who had a stem cell transplant for acute myeloid leukemia, so the T cells may come from the graft donor.

The chain couples TRBV21-1 to TRBJ2-1; TRBD1 is the table's D call and was not checked against the DNA. TRBV21-1 is annotated as a pseudogene. CDR3 length equals 15 residues. CDR3 amino acids: CASSQEDRVINEQFF. Written as DNA, the CDR3 is TGTGCCAGCAGCCAGGAGGACAGGGTAATCAATGAGCAGTTCTTC.

This clonotype has ten or more counts. The chain links TRBV6-5 to TRBJ1-2, with TRBD1 matching 8 bases. Losses at the gene ends were 4 bases for V and 8 bases for J; bases not matched to a gene: 12. Per germline, CDR1 MNHEY and CDR2 SVGAGI. The CDR3 consists of 15 residues. In DNA form, the CDR3 reads TGTGCCAGCAGTTTGCAGGGGGCAGGATTAAAGGGCTACACCTTC. Its protein product is CASSLQGAGLKGYTF.

This clonotype was counted only a few times. The gene calls are TRBV3-1 and TRBJ2-7; D is ambiguous. Trimming cost V 2 bases and J 3 bases, with 8 bases left between them. The CDR3 is made up of 13 amino acids. Germline V CDR1 and CDR2: LGHDT, YNNKEL (reference sequence). The CDR3 coding sequence is TGTGCCAGCAGCCAATTGGTTGGCTACGAGCAGTACTTC. Translated: CASSQLVGYEQYF.

The chain joins TRBV27 to TRBJ1-4, with D uncertain. Germline lookup yields CDR1 MNHEY and CDR2 SMNVEV (reference sequence). CDR3 length: 16 amino acids. Trimming cost V 3 bases and J 3 bases, with 14 bases left between them. The CDR3 loop is CASSLFAFGANEKLFF. CDR3 sequence (DNA): TGTGCCAGCAGTTTGTTCGCATTCGGTGCTAATGAAAAACTGTTTTTT.

In this sample, this clonotype turned up a few times. The chain employs TRBV24-1 and TRBJ2-1; 13 positions agree with TRBD2. V trimming: 3 bases; J trimming: 7 bases; junction bases outside the gene matches: 11. Per the germline V gene, CDR1 is KGHDR and CDR2 is SFDVKD. This CDR3 contains 18 residues. This CDR3 reads CATSDPGLAGEIGNEQFF. In nucleotides, the CDR3 is TGTGCCACCAGTGATCCTGGACTAGCGGGAGAAATAGGGAATGAGCAGTTCTTC.

This clonotype was seen more than once but under ten times. The chain carries TRBV4-3 and TRBJ2-7, with D possibly matching TRBD1 (6 bases). Germline V lookup: CDR1 LGHNA, CDR2 YSLEER. This CDR3 comprises 15 residues. V shed 2 bases and J shed 7 bases, with 18 bases lying between them. As DNA, the CDR3 is TGCGCCAGCAGCCAATCAGTCTACAGGGAACGGGAGCAGTACTTC. Translating it yields CASSQSVYREREQYF.

The sample holds many counts of this clonotype. V and J are TRBV28 and TRBJ2-6; D remains ambiguous. The CDR3 covers 17 residues. Trimming left V 7 bases short and J 2 bases short, with 18 bases between. Germline loops: CDR1 MDHEN, CDR2 SYDVKM. The CDR3 nucleotides read TGTGCCAGCAAGCAGCCAAGGGAATGGGCTGGGGCCAACGTCCTGACTTTC. It is translated as CASKQPREWAGANVLTF.

This clonotype was counted a few times. V is TRBV20-1 and J is TRBJ2-5; D gene ambiguous. This CDR3 has 12 amino acids. With 7 bases removed from V and 7 bases from J, the gap between germline ends came to 16 bases. Germline-derived CDR1 and CDR2 are DFQATT and SNEGSKA (reference sequence). In DNA form, the CDR3 reads TGCAGTGTAAAGACCCTACCGGGGACCCAGTACTTC. Translating it yields CSVKTLPGTQYF.

The chain has TRBV6-2 or TRBV6-3 and TRBJ2-7; TRBD1 is a possible D gene (6 bases). The CDR3 consists of 14 residues. Germline V CDR1 and CDR2: MNHEY, SVGEGT. V lost 0 bases to trimming and J lost 4 bases, with 10 bases between them. The DNA of the CDR3 is TGTGCCAGCAGTTACTCGGGGACACATTACGAGCAGTACTTC. This gives the protein CASSYSGTHYEQYF.

This clonotype was seen a few times. The chain uses TRBV29-1 and TRBJ2-2, with 8 bases matching TRBD1. The V gene's germline CDR1 is SQVTM and CDR2 ANQGSEA. V shed 6 bases and J 2 bases; nucleotides not matched to a gene: 2. This CDR3 is built from 13 residues. In nucleotides, the CDR3 is TGCAGCGTGGACAGGGACAACACCGGGGAGCTGTTTTTT. This sequence encodes CSVDRDNTGELFF.

This clonotype was observed a few times. The chain carries TRBV5-1 and TRBJ1-1, with TRBD1 matching over 7 bases. V trimming: 4 bases; J trimming: 0 bases; junction bases outside the gene matches: 9. The CDR3 totals 16 residues. CDR1 SGHRS and CDR2 YFSETQ come from the germline V gene. CDR3 DNA sequence: TGCGCCAGCAGCCAAACCGACAGGGTAATGAACACTGAAGCTTTCTTT. Protein sequence: CASSQTDRVMNTEAFF.

This clonotype was recorded at least ten times. The J gene is TRBJ2-7, the V gene TRBV29-1; weak D call: TRBD2 (6 bases). CDR3 size: 13 residues. The ends were cut back, 4 bases at V and 1 base at J, with 11 bases in the middle. Germline CDR1 reads SQVTM; CDR2 reads ANQGSEA. In DNA, the CDR3 is TGCAGCGTTGCGGGACTCGTTTCCTACGAGCAGTACTTC. It codes for CSVAGLVSYEQYF.

In this sample, this clonotype turned up a few times. The chain combines TRBV21-1 with TRBJ2-5; the D call of TRBD2 is as the table states it, not checked on the DNA. TRBV21-1 is a pseudogene segment. This CDR3 is 16 amino acids long. CDR3 loop: CASSIYRPSGRETQYF. CDR3 coding DNA: TGTGCCAGCAGCATTTATCGGCCTAGCGGGAGGGAGACCCAGTACTTC.

This clonotype appeared a few times. The chain carries TRBV7-3 and TRBJ2-1, with D maybe TRBD2 (5 bases). V was trimmed by 2 bases and J by 9 bases, leaving 23 bases between them. The CDR3 totals 17 residues. The V gene's germline CDR1 is SGHTA and CDR2 FQGTGA. The CDR3 loop is CASSLYGKDWILAEQFF. The DNA of the CDR3 is TGTGCCAGCAGCTTATATGGGAAGGACTGGATTTTGGCTGAGCAGTTCTTC.

This clonotype was counted between two and nine times. This chain joins TRBV10-3 and TRBJ2-4, with unresolved D. The CDR3 loop spans 12 amino acids. The V end lost 1 base, the J end lost 13 bases, and 11 bases lay between the germline ends. From germline, CDR1 is ENHRY and CDR2 SYGVKD. In DNA form, the CDR3 reads TGTGCCATCAGTGAGTTTGGAGTTGACCAGTACTTC. Residues: CAISEFGVDQYF.

This chain connects TRBV27 to TRBJ2-7; D gene unclear. V lost 1 base to trimming and J lost 5 bases, with 12 bases between them. CDR1 and CDR2 from the germline V gene are MNHEY and SMNVEV (reference sequence). This CDR3 has 14 amino acids. As DNA, the CDR3 is TGTGCCAGCAGTTTATTTAACTCCCGGGACGAGCAGTACTTC. As protein: CASSLFNSRDEQYF.

This clonotype was picked up a small number of times. The gene calls are TRBV28 and TRBJ2-4; 7 bases agree with TRBD1. This CDR3 has 17 amino acids. Per germline, CDR1 MDHEN and CDR2 SYDVKM. V shed 10 bases and J 4 bases; nucleotides not matched to a gene: 19. This chain's CDR3 is CAIPGQTLPRPKNIQYF. The CDR3, as DNA: TGTGCCATTCCGGGACAGACTTTACCGAGGCCAAAAAACATTCAGTACTTC.

The rearrangement uses TRBV20-1 and TRBJ2-7, with D tentatively TRBD2 (6 bases). The V end was cut by 0 bases, the J end by 2 bases, with 11 bases between. The length of the CDR3 is 14 residues. From germline, CDR1 is DFQATT and CDR2 SNEGSKA (reference sequence). The CDR3 here is CSARDTSRTYEQYF. CDR3 DNA sequence: TGCAGTGCTAGAGATACTAGCCGAACCTACGAGCAGTACTTC.

The chain combines TRBV27 with TRBJ2-3; unclear D gene. Per germline, CDR1 MNHEY and CDR2 SMNVEV (reference sequence). CDR3 size: 16 residues. Trimming took off 2 bases at V and 4 bases at J, with 16 bases between the two ends. CDR3 residues: CASSLTDGSRADTQYF. The CDR3 bases are TGTGCCAGCAGTTTAACAGACGGCAGTAGGGCAGATACGCAGTATTTT.

This rearrangement joins TRBV15 to TRBJ2-7; D may correspond to TRBD1 or TRBD2 (5 bases each). Germline V gene sequence: CDR1 LNHNV, CDR2 YYDKDF (reference sequence). The germline V and J ends were trimmed by 1 base and 2 bases, with 18 bases remaining between them. This CDR3 is built from 17 residues. CDR3 nucleotides: TGTGCCACCAGCAGAGGATTACCCCGGGACGTAGCCTACGAGCAGTACTTC. This translates into CATSRGLPRDVAYEQYF.

The table lists this clonotype with a few counts. This chain joins TRBV5-1 and TRBJ2-7; maybe TRBD1 (6 bases). CDR3 length: 15 residues. The V and J ends lost 3 bases and 3 bases respectively, with 16 bases between them. CDR1 SGHRS and CDR2 YFSETQ come from the germline V gene. CDR3 DNA sequence: TGCGCCAGCAGCTCCGGGACACTACAAATCTACGAGCAGTACTTC. This translates into CASSSGTLQIYEQYF.

The V call is TRBV12-3 or TRBV12-4, the J call TRBJ2-7, with 7 bases matching TRBD1. The CDR3 consists of 14 residues. The ends lost 6 bases at V and 0 bases at J; junction bases unmatched: 5. The CDR3 protein is CASSQTGNSYEQYF. CDR3 DNA sequence: TGTGCCAGCAGCCAGACAGGGAACTCCTACGAGCAGTACTTC.

This clonotype has more than one count but fewer than ten. The rearrangement joins TRBV7-2 to TRBJ2-1, with D possibly called TRBD1 or TRBD2 (5 bases each). The CDR3 sequence is 16 residues long. The germline V and J ends were trimmed by 1 base and 4 bases, with 14 bases remaining between them. CDR1 is SGHTA and CDR2 is FQGNSA in the germline V gene. The CDR3 sequence is CASSLVTGTRYNEQFF. The CDR3 DNA reads TGTGCCAGCAGCTTAGTCACCGGGACCCGATACAATGAGCAGTTCTTC.

This clonotype was counted many times. The genes are TRBV2 and TRBJ2-7; D gene unclear. Germline CDR1 is SNHLY and CDR2 is FYNNEI. This CDR3 has 13 residues. Trimming left V 1 base short and J 4 bases short, with 8 bases between. The DNA for the CDR3 is TGTGCCAGCAGTGAAGGTGGAAGGTACGAGCAGTACTTC. Translating it yields CASSEGGRYEQYF.

This clonotype was observed many times. The chain is built from TRBV29-1 and TRBJ2-2, with D unresolved. From germline, CDR1 is SQVTM and CDR2 ANQGSEA. The V and J ends lost 6 bases and 8 bases respectively, with 16 bases between them. The CDR3 totals 13 residues. In DNA form, the CDR3 reads TGCAGCGTGACCGGAACGTCCCGTGGGGAGCTGTTTTTT. This encodes CSVTGTSRGELFF.

This chain uses TRBV4-1 with TRBJ2-1; perhaps TRBD2 as D (6 bases). Trimming pared 1 base from V and 0 bases from J, leaving 7 bases between. From germline, CDR1 is MGHRA and CDR2 YSYEKL. The CDR3 extends over 15 amino acids. The CDR3 sequence is CASSQVRGSYNEQFF. Written as DNA, the CDR3 is TGCGCCAGCAGCCAAGTGCGGGGCTCCTACAATGAGCAGTTCTTC.

This clonotype was observed a handful of times. The chain couples TRBV20-1 to TRBJ2-5, with D possibly being TRBD1 (6 bases). This CDR3 comprises 13 residues. Trimming removed 6 bases from V and 5 bases from J, with 16 bases in between. Germline V gene lookup returns CDR1 DFQATT and CDR2 SNEGSKA (reference sequence). The chain's CDR3 is CSALRGVWETQYF. The DNA of the CDR3 is TGCAGTGCCCTCAGGGGAGTTTGGGAGACCCAGTACTTC.

A few counts support this clonotype. CDR3 sequence (DNA): TGTGCCACCAGTGATCTTACTAGCGGGAGAGGGGATGAGCAGTTCTTC. It encodes CATSDLTSGRGDEQFF. This chain connects TRBV24-1 to TRBJ2-1, with 11 bases aligning to TRBD2. The CDR3 loop spans 16 amino acids. With V trimmed by 3 bases and J by 8 bases, 8 bases remained unmatched. The V gene's germline CDR1 is KGHDR and CDR2 SFDVKD.

This clonotype occurred many times. The chain recombines TRBV5-1 with TRBJ2-7; D ambiguous. V shed 0 bases and J shed 0 bases, with 7 bases lying between them. Germline assignment: CDR1 SGHRS and CDR2 YFSETQ. This CDR3 is 14 amino acids long. The CDR3 DNA reads TGCGCCAGCAGCTTGGTTCAGGACTCCTACGAGCAGTACTTC. This encodes CASSLVQDSYEQYF.